This is a list of T cell receptor beta chains from one sample in a study of blood T cells in healthy people across ages. TCRdb re-called the 5' RACE reads with MiXCR, one entry per CDR3 protein. Among around 1,500,000 distinct CDR3 sequences, 35% to 45% were seen once, and the ten largest hold 7% to 9.5%. The material sequenced was blood. The source of these receptors is a woman between 18 and 30 years old in good health. Both conserved end residues are part of each CDR3. D genes are given only for firm matches. Size is stated for part of the rows, as once, few or many counts, or as a class when the clone is expanded.

j_call d_call v_call clone_size cdr3_nt cdr3_aa
TRBJ2-1 TRBD2 TRBV6-5 . TGTGCCAGCAGATCACTAGCGGGAGGTCTCTACAGTGAGCAGTTCTTC CASRSLAGGLYSEQFF
TRBJ2-3 TRBD1 TRBV5-1 few TGCGCCAGCGCCCGCTTATTCACAGGGGGACGCACAGATACGCAGTATTTT CASARLFTGGRTDTQYF
TRBJ2-7 TRBD2 TRBV28 few TGTGCCAGCGGGGTCGGGACTAGCGGTCACGAGCAGTACTTC CASGVGTSGHEQYF
TRBJ1-1 . TRBV27 few TGTGCCAGCAGTTCCCTCCCAAGAGGGAACACTGAAGCTTTCTTT CASSSLPRGNTEAFF
TRBJ2-7 TRBD1 TRBV6-6 once TGTGCCAGCAGTTACGACAGGGGTGACGAGCAGTACTTC CASSYDRGDEQYF
TRBJ2-7 TRBD1 TRBV10-1 few TGCGCCAGCAGTGACTCTCGGGGTCGGGACAGGGGTAACGAGCAGTACTTC CASSDSRGRDRGNEQYF
TRBJ2-1 . TRBV9 . TGTGCCAGCAGCGTGGTGTCCGGGTACGATGAGCAGTTCTTC CASSVVSGYDEQFF
TRBJ2-7 . TRBV14 few TGTGCCAGCAGCCCCTTATCTGGGGAGCAGTACTTC CASSPLSGEQYF
TRBJ2-7 . TRBV29-1 few TGCAGCGTTGGGAAGGTCCAGAGCTCCTACGAGCAGTACTTC CSVGKVQSSYEQYF
TRBJ1-1 . TRBV6-5 few TGTGCCAGCAGTTACTCGTTTGCGACGGACAGATACACTGAAGCTTTCTTT CASSYSFATDRYTEAFF
TRBJ1-2 TRBD1 TRBV10-3 . TGTGCCATCAGTGAGGACAGGGGTAACTATGGCTACACCTTC CAISEDRGNYGYTF
TRBJ2-7 . TRBV7-9 few TGTGCCAGCAGCTCCTCCTCTTCCTACAATGAGCAGTACTTC CASSSSSSYNEQYF
TRBJ2-7 . TRBV20-1 . TGCAGTGTAGGTTCAGAGGCTGGCTCCTACGAGCAGTACTTC CSVGSEAGSYEQYF
TRBJ1-4 . TRBV10-3 . TGTGCCATCAGTGCAGGGACGGGCGAAAAACTGTTTTTT CAISAGTGEKLFF
TRBJ1-5 . TRBV4-1 . TGCGCCAGCAGCCAACAAAAAGGCGATAGCAATCAGCCCCAGCATTTT CASSQQKGDSNQPQHF
TRBJ2-1 TRBD2 TRBV3-1 . TGTGCCAGCAGCCAAGATCGGGGACTAGCGGGGGGGGGATCCTACAATGAGCAGTTCTTC CASSQDRGLAGGGSYNEQFF
TRBJ2-1 . TRBV21-1 . TGTGCCAGCAGCAAAGCCCGGGGCGGGTCAATTCCTGAGCAGTTCTTC CASSKARGGSIPEQFF
TRBJ2-5 TRBD2 TRBV13 once TGTGCCAGCAGCTTAGGCACAGCGGGAGGGCGAGAGACCCAGTACTTC CASSLGTAGGRETQYF
TRBJ2-3 TRBD1 TRBV6-5 few TGTGCCAGCAGTTACTCCGGACAGGGGGCGATAGGGACAGATACGCAGTATTTT CASSYSGQGAIGTDTQYF
TRBJ2-7 . TRBV5-1 few TGCGCCAGCAGAGGGGAAAGGGGGTCTTACGAGCAGTACTTC CASRGERGSYEQYF